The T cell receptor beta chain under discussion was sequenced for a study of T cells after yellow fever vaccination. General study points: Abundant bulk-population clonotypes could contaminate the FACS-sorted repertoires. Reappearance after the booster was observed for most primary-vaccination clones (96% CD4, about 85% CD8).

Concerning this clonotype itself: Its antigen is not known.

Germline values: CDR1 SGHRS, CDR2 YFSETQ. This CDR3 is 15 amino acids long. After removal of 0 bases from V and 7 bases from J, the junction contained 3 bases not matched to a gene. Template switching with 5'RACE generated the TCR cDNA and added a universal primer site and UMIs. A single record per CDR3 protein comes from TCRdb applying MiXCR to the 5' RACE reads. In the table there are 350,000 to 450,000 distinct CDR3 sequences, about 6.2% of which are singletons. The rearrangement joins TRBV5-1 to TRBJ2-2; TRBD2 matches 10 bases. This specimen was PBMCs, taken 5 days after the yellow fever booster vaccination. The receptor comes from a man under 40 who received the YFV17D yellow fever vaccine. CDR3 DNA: TGCGCCAGCAGCTTGGCCCTAGCGGGAGTCGGGGAGCTGTTTTTT. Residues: CASSLALAGVGELFF.